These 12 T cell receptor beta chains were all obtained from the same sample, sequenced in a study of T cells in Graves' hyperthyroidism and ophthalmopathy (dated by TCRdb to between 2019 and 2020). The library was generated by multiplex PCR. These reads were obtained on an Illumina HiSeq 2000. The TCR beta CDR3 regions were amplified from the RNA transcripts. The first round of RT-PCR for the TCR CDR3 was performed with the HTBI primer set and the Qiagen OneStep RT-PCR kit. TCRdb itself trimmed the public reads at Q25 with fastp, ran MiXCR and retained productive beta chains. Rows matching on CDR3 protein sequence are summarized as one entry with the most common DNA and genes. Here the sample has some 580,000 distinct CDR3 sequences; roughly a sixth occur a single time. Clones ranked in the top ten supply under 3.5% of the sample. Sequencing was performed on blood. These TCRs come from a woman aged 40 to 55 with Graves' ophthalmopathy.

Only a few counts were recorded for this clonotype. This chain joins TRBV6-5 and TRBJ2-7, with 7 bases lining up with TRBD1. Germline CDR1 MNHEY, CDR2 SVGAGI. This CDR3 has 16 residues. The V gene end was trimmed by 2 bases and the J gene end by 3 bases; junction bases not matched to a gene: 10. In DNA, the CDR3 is TGTGCCAGCAGTTACACCGGGACAGTTAACGGCTACGAGCAGTACTTC. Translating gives CASSYTGTVNGYEQYF.

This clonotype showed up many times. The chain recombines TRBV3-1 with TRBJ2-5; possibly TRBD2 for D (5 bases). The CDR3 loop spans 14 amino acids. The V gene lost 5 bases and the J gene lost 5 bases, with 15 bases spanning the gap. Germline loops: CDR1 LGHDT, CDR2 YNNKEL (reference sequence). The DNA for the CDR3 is TGTGCCAGCAGCAAAACGACTACTACGGAGACCCAGTACTTC. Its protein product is CASSKTTTTETQYF.

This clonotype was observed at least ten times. CDR3: CSARGGGENEKLFF. Written as DNA, the CDR3 is TGCAGTGCTAGGGGGGGAGGGGAGAATGAAAAACTGTTTTTT. The V call is TRBV20-1, the J call TRBJ1-4, with D possibly matching TRBD1 (5 bases). The CDR3 consists of 14 residues. The V end was cut by 3 bases, the J end by 5 bases, with 13 bases between. Germline loops: CDR1 DFQATT, CDR2 SNEGSKA (reference sequence).

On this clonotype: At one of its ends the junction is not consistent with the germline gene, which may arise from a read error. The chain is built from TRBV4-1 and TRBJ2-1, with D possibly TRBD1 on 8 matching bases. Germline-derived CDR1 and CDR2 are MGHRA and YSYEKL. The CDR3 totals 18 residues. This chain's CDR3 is CASGQAGGDRPKYNEQFF. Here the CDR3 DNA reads TGCGCCAGCGGCCAAGCAGGGGGGGACAGGCCGAAGTACAATGAGCAGTTCTTC.

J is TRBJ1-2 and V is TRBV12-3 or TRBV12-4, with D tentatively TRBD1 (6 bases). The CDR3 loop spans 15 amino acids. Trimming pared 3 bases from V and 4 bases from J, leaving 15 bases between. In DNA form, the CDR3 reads TGTGCCAGCAGTTTGGACAGAGTAACTATCTATGGCTACACCTTC. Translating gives CASSLDRVTIYGYTF.

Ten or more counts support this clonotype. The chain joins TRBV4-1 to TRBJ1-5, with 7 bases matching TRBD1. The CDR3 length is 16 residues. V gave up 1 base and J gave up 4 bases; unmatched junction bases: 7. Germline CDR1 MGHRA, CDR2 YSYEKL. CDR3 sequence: CASSQVKGQRNQPQHF. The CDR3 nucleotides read TGCGCCAGCAGCCAAGTAAAGGGACAGAGAAATCAGCCCCAGCATTTT.

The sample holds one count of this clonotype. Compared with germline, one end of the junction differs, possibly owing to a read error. Here the CDR3 reads CASSPSGNQPRHF. CDR3 in DNA: TGTGCCAGCTCACCCTCAGGGAATCAGCCCCGGCATTTT. V usage is TRBV18 and J usage is TRBJ1-5, with D perhaps matching TRBD1 (5 bases). This CDR3 is built from 13 residues. CDR1 and CDR2 (germline): KGHSH, LQKENI.

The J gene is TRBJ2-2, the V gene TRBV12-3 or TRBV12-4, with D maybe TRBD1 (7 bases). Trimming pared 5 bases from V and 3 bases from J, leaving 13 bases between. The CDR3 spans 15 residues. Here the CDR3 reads CASSTRGAYTGELFF. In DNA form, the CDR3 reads TGTGCCAGCAGTACCAGGGGGGCTTACACCGGGGAGCTGTTTTTT.

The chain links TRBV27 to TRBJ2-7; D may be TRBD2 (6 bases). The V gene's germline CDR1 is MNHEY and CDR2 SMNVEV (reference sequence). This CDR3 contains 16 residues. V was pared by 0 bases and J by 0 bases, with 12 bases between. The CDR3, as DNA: TGTGCCAGCAGTTTATCTGCGGGGTTCAGCTCCTACGAGCAGTACTTC. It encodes CASSLSAGFSSYEQYF.

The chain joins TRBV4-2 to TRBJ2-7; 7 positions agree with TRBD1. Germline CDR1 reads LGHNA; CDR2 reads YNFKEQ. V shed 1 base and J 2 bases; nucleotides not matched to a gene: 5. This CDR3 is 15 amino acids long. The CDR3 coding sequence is TGTGCCAGCAGCCAAGCCCAGGGGGAACCCTACGAGCAGTACTTC. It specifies CASSQAQGEPYEQYF.

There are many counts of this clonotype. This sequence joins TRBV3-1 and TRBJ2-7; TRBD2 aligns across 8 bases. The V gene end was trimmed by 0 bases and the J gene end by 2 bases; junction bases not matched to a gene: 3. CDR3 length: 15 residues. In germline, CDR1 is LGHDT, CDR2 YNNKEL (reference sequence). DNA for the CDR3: TGTGCCAGCAGCCAAGATATCGGGGGGGCCTACGAGCAGTACTTC. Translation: CASSQDIGGAYEQYF.

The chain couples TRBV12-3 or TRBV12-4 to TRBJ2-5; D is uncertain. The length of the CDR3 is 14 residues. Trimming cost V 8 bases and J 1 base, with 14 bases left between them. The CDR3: CASAPQSAQETQYF. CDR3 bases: TGTGCCAGCGCCCCACAGAGTGCCCAAGAGACCCAGTACTTC.